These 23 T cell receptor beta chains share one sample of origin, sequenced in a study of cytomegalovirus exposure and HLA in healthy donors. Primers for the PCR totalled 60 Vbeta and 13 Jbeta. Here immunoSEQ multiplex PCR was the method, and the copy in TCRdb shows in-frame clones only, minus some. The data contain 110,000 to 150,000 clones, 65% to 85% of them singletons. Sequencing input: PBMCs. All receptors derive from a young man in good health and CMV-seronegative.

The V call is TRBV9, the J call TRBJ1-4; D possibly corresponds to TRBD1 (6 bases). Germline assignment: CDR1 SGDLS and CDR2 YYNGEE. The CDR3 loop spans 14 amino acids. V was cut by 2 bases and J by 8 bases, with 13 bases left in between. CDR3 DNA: TGTGCCAGCAGCGTCCCAGGGGCAGGGGAAAAACTGTTTTTT. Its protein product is CASSVPGAGEKLFF.

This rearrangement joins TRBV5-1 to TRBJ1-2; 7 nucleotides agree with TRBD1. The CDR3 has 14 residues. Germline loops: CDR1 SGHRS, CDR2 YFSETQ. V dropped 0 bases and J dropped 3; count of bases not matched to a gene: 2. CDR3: CASSLEGTDYGYTF. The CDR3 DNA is TGCGCCAGCAGCTTGGAGGGGACAGACTATGGCTACACCTTC.

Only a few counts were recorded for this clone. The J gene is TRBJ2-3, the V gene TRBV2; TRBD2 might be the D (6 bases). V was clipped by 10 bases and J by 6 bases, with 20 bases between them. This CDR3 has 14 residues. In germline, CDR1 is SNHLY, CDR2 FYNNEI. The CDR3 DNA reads TGTGCCACCACTGGAGGGACCCCGGAGGATACGCAGTATTTT. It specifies CATTGGTPEDTQYF. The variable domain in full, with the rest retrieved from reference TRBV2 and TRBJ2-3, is EPEVTQTPSHQVTQMGQEVILRCVPISNHLYFYWYRQILGQKVEFLVSFYNNEISEKSEIFDDQFSVERPDGSNFTLKIRSTKLEDSAMYFCATTGGTPEDTQYFGPGTRLTVL.

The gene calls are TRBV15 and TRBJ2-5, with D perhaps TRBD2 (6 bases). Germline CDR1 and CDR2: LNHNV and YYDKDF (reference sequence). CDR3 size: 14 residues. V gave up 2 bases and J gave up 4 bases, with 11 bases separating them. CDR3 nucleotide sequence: TGTGCCACCAGCAGACCTCCCGGGGGAGAGACCCAGTACTTC. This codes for CATSRPPGGETQYF.

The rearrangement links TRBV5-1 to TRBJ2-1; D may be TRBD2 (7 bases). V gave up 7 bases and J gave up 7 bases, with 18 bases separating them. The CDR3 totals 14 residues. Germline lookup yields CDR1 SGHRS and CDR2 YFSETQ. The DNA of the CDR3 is TGCGCCAGCTCTGACGGGGGGCGGTTGAATGAGCAGTTCTTC. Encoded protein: CASSDGGRLNEQFF.

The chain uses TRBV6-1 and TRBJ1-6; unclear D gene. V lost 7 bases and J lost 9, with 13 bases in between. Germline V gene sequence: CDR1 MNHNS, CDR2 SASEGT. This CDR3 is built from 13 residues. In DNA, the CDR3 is TGTGCCAGCATAGAGACAAGTGGTTCACCCCTCCACTTT. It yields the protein CASIETSGSPLHF.

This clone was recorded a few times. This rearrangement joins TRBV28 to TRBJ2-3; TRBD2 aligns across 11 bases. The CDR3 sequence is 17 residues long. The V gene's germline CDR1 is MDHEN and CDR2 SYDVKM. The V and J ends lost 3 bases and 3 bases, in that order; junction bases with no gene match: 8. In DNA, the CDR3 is TGTGCCAGCAGTTTCGGGTTAGCGGGAGGGCCTACAGATACGCAGTATTTT. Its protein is CASSFGLAGGPTDTQYF.

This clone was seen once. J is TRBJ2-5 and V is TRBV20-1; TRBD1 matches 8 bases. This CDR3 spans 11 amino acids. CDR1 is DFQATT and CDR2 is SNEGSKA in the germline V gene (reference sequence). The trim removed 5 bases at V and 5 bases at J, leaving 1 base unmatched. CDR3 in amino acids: CSAHRGETQYF. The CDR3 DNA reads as TGCAGTGCTCACAGGGGGGAGACCCAGTACTTC.

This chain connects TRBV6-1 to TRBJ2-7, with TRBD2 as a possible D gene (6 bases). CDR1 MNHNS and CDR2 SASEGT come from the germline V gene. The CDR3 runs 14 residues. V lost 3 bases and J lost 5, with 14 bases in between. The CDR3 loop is CASSDPGAWDEQYF. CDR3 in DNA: TGTGCCAGCAGTGATCCGGGAGCTTGGGACGAGCAGTACTTC.

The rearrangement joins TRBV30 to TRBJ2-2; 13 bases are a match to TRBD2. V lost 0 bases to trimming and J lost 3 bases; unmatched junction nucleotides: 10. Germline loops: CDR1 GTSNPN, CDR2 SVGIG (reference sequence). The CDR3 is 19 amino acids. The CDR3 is CAWSVFWRTSGRYTGELFF. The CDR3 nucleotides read TGTGCCTGGAGTGTTTTCTGGAGGACTAGCGGGAGATACACCGGGGAGCTGTTTTTT. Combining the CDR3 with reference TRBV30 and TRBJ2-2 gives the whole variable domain SQTIHQWPATLVQPVGSPLSLECTVEGTSNPNLYWYRQAAGRGLQLLFYSVGIGQISSEVPQNLSASRPQDRQFILSSKKLLLSDSGFYLCAWSVFWRTSGRYTGELFFGEGSRLTVL.

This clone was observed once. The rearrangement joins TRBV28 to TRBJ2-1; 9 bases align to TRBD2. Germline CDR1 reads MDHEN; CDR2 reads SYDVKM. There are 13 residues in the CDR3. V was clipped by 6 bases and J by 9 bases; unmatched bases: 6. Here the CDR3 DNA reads TGTGCCAGCAGCATTAGCGGGAGAGTTGAGCAGTTCTTC. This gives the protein CASSISGRVEQFF. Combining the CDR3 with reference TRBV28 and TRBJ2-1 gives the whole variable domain DVKVTQSSRYLVKRTGEKVFLECVQDMDHENMFWYRQDPGLGLRLIYFSYDVKMKEKGDIPEGYSVSREKKERFSLILESASTNQTSMYLCASSISGRVEQFFGPGTRLTVL.

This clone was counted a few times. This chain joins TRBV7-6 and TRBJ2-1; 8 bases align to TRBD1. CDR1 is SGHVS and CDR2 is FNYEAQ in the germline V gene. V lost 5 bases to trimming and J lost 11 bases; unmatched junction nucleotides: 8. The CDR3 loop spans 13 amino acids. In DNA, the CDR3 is TGTGCCAGCAGCGCCCCCACAGGGGGTAAGCAGTTCTTC. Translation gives CASSAPTGGKQFF.

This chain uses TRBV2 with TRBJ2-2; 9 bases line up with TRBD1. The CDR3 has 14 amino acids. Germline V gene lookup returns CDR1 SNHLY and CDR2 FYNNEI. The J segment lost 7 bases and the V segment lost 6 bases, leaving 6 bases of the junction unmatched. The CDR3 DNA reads TGTGCCAGCAGCCGGGACAGGGCGGGCGGGGAGCTGTTTTTT. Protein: CASSRDRAGGELFF. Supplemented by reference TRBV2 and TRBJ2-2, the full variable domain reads EPEVTQTPSHQVTQMGQEVILRCVPISNHLYFYWYRQILGQKVEFLVSFYNNEISEKSEIFDDQFSVERPDGSNFTLKIRSTKLEDSAMYFCASSRDRAGGELFFGEGSRLTVL.

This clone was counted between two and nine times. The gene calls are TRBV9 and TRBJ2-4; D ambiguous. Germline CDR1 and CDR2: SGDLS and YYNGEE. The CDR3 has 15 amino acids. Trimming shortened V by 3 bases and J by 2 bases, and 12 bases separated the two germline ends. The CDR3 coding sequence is TGTGCCAGCAGCGCGGTAGGCGGTTCCAAAAACATTCAGTACTTC. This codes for CASSAVGGSKNIQYF.

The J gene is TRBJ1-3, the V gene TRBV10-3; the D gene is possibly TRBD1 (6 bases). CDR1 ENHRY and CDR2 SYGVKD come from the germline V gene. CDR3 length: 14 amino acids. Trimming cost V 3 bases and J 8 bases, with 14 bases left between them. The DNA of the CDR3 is TGTGCCATCAGTGATCCTCAGGGGTCAGACACCATATATTTT. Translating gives CAISDPQGSDTIYF.

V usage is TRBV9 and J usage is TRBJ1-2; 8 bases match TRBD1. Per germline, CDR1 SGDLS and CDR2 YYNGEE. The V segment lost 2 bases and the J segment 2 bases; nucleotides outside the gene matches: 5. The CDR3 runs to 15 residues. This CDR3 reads CASSVNPGGNYGYTF. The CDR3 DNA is TGTGCCAGCAGCGTCAATCCAGGGGGCAACTATGGCTACACCTTC. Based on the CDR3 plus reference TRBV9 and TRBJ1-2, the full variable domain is DSGVTQTPKHLITATGQRVTLRCSPRSGDLSVYWYQQSLDQGLQFLIQYYNGEERAKGNILERFSAQQFPDLHSELNLSSLELGDSALYFCASSVNPGGNYGYTFGSGTRLTVV.

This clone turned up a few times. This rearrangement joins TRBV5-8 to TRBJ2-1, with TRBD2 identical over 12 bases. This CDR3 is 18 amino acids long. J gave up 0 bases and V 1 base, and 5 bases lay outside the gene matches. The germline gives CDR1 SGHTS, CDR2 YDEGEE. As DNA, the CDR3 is TGTGCCAGCAGCTTGAACCGGGGACTAGCGGGCTCCTACAATGAGCAGTTCTTC. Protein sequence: CASSLNRGLAGSYNEQFF.

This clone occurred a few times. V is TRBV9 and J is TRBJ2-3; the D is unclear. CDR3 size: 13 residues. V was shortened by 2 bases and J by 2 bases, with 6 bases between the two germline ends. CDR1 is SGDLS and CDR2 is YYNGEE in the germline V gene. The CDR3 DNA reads TGTGCCAGCAGCGTTAGCCCCACAGATACGCAGTATTTT. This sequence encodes CASSVSPTDTQYF.

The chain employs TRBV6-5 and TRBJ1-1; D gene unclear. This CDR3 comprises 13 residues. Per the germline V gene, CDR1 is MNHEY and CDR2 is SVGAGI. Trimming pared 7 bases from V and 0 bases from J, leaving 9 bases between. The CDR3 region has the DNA TGTGCCAGCATTTCAGTCATGAACACTGAAGCTTTCTTT. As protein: CASISVMNTEAFF.

The CDR3 reads CASSLAGGPTGTGELFF. The DNA for the CDR3 is TGTGCCAGCAGCTTAGCGGGAGGGCCGACGGGGACCGGGGAGCTGTTTTTT. The chain carries TRBV4-2 and TRBJ2-2; 11 bases are a match to TRBD2. V lost 5 bases, J lost 5 bases, and 10 bases stayed unmatched. The germline V gene has CDR1 LGHNA and CDR2 YNFKEQ. This CDR3 is built from 17 residues.

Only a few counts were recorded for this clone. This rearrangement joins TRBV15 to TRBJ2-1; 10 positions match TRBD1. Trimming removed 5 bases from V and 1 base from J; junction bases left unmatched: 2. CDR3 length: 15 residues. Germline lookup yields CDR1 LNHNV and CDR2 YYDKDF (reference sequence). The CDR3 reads CATSGGQGSYNEQFF. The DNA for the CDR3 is TGTGCCACCAGCGGGGGACAGGGGTCCTACAATGAGCAGTTCTTC.

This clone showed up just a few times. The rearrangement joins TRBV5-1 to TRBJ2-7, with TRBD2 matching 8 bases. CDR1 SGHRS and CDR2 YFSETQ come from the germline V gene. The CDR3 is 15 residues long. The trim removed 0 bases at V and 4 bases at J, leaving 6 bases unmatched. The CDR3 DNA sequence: TGCGCCAGCAGCTTGGAAGCGGGAGTATATTACGAGCAGTACTTC. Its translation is CASSLEAGVYYEQYF.

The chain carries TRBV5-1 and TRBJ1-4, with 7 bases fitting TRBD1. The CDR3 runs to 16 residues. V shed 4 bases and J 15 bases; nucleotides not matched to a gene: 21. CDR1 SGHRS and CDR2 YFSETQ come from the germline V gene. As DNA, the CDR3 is TGCGCCAGCAGCCCACAAGGGGGCCTAGCCGGAAAACTGTTGTTTTTT. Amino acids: CASSPQGGLAGKLLFF.